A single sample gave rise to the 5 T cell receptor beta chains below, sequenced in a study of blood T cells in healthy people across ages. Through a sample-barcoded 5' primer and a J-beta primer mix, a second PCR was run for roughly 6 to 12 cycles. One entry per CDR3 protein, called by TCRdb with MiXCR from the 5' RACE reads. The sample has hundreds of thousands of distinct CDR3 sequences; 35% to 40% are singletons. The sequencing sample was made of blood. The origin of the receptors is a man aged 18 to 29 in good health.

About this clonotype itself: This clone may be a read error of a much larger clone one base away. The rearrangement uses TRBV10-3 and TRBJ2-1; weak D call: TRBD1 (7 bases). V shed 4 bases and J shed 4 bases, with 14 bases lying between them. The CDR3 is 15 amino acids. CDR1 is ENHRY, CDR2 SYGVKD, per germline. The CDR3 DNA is TGTGCCATCAGTGCTTCGCAGGGGGGATACAATGAGCAGTTCTTC. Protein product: CAISASQGGYNEQFF.

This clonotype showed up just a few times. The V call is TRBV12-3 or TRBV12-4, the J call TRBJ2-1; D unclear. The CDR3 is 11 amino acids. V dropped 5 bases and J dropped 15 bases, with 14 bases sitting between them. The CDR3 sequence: CASSRRRARFF. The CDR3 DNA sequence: TGTGCCAGCAGTCGAAGACGAGCTCGGTTCTTC.

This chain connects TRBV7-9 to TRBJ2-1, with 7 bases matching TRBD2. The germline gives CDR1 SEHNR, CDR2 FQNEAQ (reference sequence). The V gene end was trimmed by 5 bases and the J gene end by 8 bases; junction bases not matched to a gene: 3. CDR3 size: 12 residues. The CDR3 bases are TGTGCCAGCAGCACGGGGGGATATGAGCAGTTCTTC. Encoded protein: CASSTGGYEQFF.

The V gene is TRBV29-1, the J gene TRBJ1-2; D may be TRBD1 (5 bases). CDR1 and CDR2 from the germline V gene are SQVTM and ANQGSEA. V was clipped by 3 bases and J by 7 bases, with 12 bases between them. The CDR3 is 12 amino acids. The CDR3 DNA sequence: TGCAGCGTTGACGTGGGTGGGGGTGGCTACACCTTC. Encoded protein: CSVDVGGGGYTF.

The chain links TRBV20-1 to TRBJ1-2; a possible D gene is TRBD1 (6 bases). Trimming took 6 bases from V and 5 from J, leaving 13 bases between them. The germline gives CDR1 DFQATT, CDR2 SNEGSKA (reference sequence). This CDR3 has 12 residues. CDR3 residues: CSASGTSYGYTF. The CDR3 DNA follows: TGCAGTGCATCCGGGACATCGTATGGCTACACCTTC.